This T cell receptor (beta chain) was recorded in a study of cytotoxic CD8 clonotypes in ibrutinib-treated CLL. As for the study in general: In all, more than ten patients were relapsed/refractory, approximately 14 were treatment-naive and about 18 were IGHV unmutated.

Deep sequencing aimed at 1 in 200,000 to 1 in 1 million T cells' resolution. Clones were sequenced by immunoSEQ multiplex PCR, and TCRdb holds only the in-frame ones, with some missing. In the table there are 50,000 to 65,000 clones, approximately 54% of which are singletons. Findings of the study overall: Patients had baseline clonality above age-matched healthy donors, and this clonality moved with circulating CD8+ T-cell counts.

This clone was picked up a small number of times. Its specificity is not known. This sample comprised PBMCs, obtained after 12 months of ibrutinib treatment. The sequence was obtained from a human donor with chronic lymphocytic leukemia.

Here the CDR3 reads CASSTQGGGYGYTF. The CDR3 DNA follows: TGTGCCAGCAGTACCCAGGGGGGCGGCTATGGCTACACCTTC. This rearrangement joins TRBV6-4 to TRBJ1-2, with 7 bases identical to TRBD1. With V trimmed by 5 bases and J by 4 bases, 7 bases remained unmatched. Germline CDR1 reads MRHNA; CDR2 reads SNTAGT. CDR3 length: 14 amino acids.